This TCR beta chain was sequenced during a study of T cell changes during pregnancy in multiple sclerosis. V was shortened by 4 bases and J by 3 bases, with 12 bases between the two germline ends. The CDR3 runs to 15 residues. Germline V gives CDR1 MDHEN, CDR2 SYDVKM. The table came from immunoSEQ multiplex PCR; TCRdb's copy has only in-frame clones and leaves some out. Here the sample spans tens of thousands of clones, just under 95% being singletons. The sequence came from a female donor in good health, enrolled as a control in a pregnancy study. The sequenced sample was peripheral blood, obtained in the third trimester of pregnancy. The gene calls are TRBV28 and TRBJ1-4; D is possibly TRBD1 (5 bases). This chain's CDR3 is CASSSLGEANEKLFF. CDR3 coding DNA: TGTGCCAGCAGTTCCCTGGGGGAGGCTAATGAAAAACTGTTTTTT.